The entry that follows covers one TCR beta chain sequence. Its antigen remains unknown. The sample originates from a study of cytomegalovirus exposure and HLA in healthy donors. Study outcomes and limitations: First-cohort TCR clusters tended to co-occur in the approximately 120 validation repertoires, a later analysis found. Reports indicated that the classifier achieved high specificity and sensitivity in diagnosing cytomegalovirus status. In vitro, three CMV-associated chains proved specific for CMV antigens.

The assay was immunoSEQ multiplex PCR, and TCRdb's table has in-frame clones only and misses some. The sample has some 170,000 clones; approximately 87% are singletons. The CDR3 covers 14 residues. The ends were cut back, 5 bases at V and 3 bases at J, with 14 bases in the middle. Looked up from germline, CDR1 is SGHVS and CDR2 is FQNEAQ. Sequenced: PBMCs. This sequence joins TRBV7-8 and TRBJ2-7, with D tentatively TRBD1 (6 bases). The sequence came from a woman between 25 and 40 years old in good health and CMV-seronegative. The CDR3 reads CASSRSRGSYEQYF. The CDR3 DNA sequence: TGTGCCAGCAGCCGATCCAGGGGTAGCTACGAGCAGTACTTC.